The present entry profiles one T cell receptor (beta chain) with its context. The target antigen is unknown. This same CDR3 is encoded by further DNA sequences in the sample. Germline CDR1 and CDR2: LNHNV and YYDKDF (reference sequence). V dropped 3 bases and J dropped 4; count of bases not matched to a gene: 3. CDR3 length: 15 residues. The protocol was immunoSEQ multiplex PCR, while the TCRdb copy is restricted to in-frame clones and leaves out a portion. This table has about 96,000 clones, approximately 80% appearing once. The data were taken from a study of OX40 agonist ivuxolimab in advanced cancers. Exclusion of a patient followed from autoimmune disease history or systemic immunosuppression. Study findings and constraints: Clonal expansion in partial responders at 0.1-3.0 mg/kg ranked among the lowest.

This TCR was sampled from an adult with an advanced solid tumor such as melanoma, head and neck, liver or kidney cancer. The material was CD4+ or CD8+ T cells sorted from blood, obtained in a trial of the OX40 agonist ivuxolimab. This rearrangement joins TRBV15 to TRBJ2-3; 11 nucleotides agree with TRBD2. CDR3 DNA sequence: TGTGCCACCAGCAGGGATAGCGGGGGGGCAGATACGCAGTATTTT. This sequence encodes CATSRDSGGADTQYF. Using reference TRBV15 and TRBJ2-3 for the parts outside the CDR3, the full variable domain is DAMVIQNPRYQVTQFGKPVTLSCSQTLNHNVMYWYQQKSSQAPKLLFHYYDKDFNNEADTPDNFQSRRPNTSFCFLDIRSPGLGDTAMYLCATSRDSGGADTQYFGPGTRLTVL.